This is a list of T cell receptor beta chains from one sample in a study of cytomegalovirus exposure and HLA in healthy donors. The assay was immunoSEQ multiplex PCR, and TCRdb's table has in-frame clones only and misses some. This table has around 60,000 clones, less than 96% appearing once. The specimen sequenced was PBMCs. Receptors originate from a woman between 18 and 30 years old in good health and CMV-seronegative. The CDR3 runs from the conserved cysteine through the conserved F or W. D genes are given only for firm matches. The size of a clone is reported for some rows only, either as once, few or many, or as a class for expanded clones.

d_call: .
v_call: TRBV27
j_call: TRBJ2-7
clone_size: .
cdr3_aa: CASSLRAPGEQYF
cdr3_nt: TGTGCCAGCAGTTTACGTGCCCCAGGCGAGCAGTACTTC

d_call: .
v_call: TRBV7-9
j_call: TRBJ1-2
clone_size: few
cdr3_aa: CASSPGDRQGIGYTF
cdr3_nt: TGTGCCAGCAGCCCGGGGGATCGACAAGGCATTGGCTACACCTTC

d_call: .
v_call: TRBV7-3
j_call: TRBJ2-2
clone_size: .
cdr3_aa: CASSPHRGGTGELFF
cdr3_nt: TGTGCCAGCAGCCCACACAGGGGGGGCACCGGGGAGCTGTTTTTT

d_call: TRBD2
v_call: TRBV7-2
j_call: TRBJ2-3
clone_size: .
cdr3_aa: CASSFSGSTQYF
cdr3_nt: TGTGCCAGCAGCTTTAGCGGGAGTACGCAGTATTTT

d_call: TRBD2
v_call: TRBV11-2
j_call: TRBJ2-3
clone_size: .
cdr3_aa: CASSFRTSGTDTQYF
cdr3_nt: TGTGCCAGCAGCTTCCGGACTAGCGGCACAGATACGCAGTATTTT

d_call: TRBD2
v_call: TRBV28
j_call: TRBJ2-1
clone_size: once
cdr3_aa: CASSLYPGGTPSSYNEQFF
cdr3_nt: TGTGCCAGCAGTTTATACCCGGGAGGGACCCCAAGCTCCTACAATGAGCAGTTCTTC

d_call: .
v_call: TRBV7-3
j_call: TRBJ2-7
clone_size: .
cdr3_aa: CASSLASDYEQYF
cdr3_nt: TGTGCCAGCAGCTTAGCTAGCGACTACGAGCAGTACTTC

d_call: .
v_call: TRBV28
j_call: TRBJ1-5
clone_size: .
cdr3_aa: CASRGSGKGNQPQHF
cdr3_nt: TGTGCCAGCCGGGGTTCGGGAAAAGGGAATCAGCCCCAGCATTTT

d_call: TRBD2
v_call: TRBV2
j_call: TRBJ2-7
clone_size: .
cdr3_aa: CASNGLAGGRQYF
cdr3_nt: TGTGCCAGCAACGGACTAGCGGGGGGTCGGCAGTACTTC

d_call: TRBD2
v_call: TRBV30
j_call: TRBJ2-4
clone_size: .
cdr3_aa: CAWSVAPPGLAGAKNIQYF
cdr3_nt: TGTGCCTGGAGTGTAGCCCCCCCCGGACTAGCGGGAGCCAAAAACATTCAGTACTTC

d_call: .
v_call: TRBV15
j_call: TRBJ1-3
clone_size: .
cdr3_aa: CATSRGGVSSGNTIYF
cdr3_nt: TGTGCCACCAGCAGAGGAGGCGTCAGCTCTGGAAACACCATATATTTT

d_call: TRBD1
v_call: TRBV4-2
j_call: TRBJ2-4
clone_size: .
cdr3_aa: CASSHPGTVRHF
cdr3_nt: TGTGCCAGCAGCCACCCCGGGACAGTCCGGCACTTC

d_call: .
v_call: TRBV25-1
j_call: TRBJ1-2
clone_size: .
cdr3_aa: CASSEGGRGLYGYTF
cdr3_nt: TGTGCCAGCAGTGAAGGGGGCAGGGGTCTCTATGGCTACACCTTC

d_call: .
v_call: TRBV28
j_call: TRBJ2-1
clone_size: .
cdr3_aa: CASSFPNSNEQFF
cdr3_nt: TGTGCCAGCAGTTTTCCCAACAGCAATGAGCAGTTCTTC

d_call: .
v_call: TRBV28
j_call: TRBJ1-5
clone_size: .
cdr3_aa: CASSAQPRGPQHF
cdr3_nt: TGTGCCAGCAGTGCCCAGCCCAGGGGGCCCCAGCATTTT

d_call: .
v_call: TRBV27
j_call: TRBJ1-3
clone_size: .
cdr3_aa: CASKLTGHPSSGNTIYF
cdr3_nt: TGTGCCAGCAAGTTGACAGGCCACCCGAGCTCTGGAAACACCATATATTTT

d_call: TRBD1
v_call: TRBV5-1
j_call: TRBJ2-3
clone_size: .
cdr3_aa: CASSTTTGEAQYF
cdr3_nt: TGCGCCAGCAGCACGACGACAGGGGAAGCGCAGTATTTT